These 19 T cell receptor beta chains originate from one sample sequenced in a study of blood T cell repertoires in COVID-19. Profiling relied on immunoSEQ multiplex PCR, and the TCRdb table lists in-frame clones only, not all of them. The sample holds 320,000 or so clones, over 80% seen once. The material sequenced was PBMCs or T cells enriched from blood (not recorded which). These TCRs come from a man younger than 40 who had recovered from COVID-19.

In this sample, this clone turned up once. The sample has other DNA sequences that encode this CDR3 too. The chain carries TRBV7-8 and TRBJ2-1; D remains unclear. Per germline, CDR1 SGHVS and CDR2 FQNEAQ. V was pared by 1 base and J by 0 bases, with 4 bases between. The CDR3 has 14 amino acids. The CDR3 loop reads CASSLGSSYNEQFF. CDR3 coding DNA: TGTGCCAGCAGCTTAGGGAGCTCCTACAATGAGCAGTTCTTC.

This chain links TRBV20-1 with TRBJ2-7, with D uncertain. This CDR3 spans 10 amino acids. V was shortened by 5 bases and J by 9 bases, with 11 bases between the two germline ends. Looked up from germline, CDR1 is DFQATT and CDR2 is SNEGSKA (reference sequence). The CDR3 is CSAVDLWQYF. CDR3 bases: TGCAGTGCTGTCGATCTATGGCAGTACTTC.

The CDR3 DNA sequence: TGCGCCAGCAGCTTGGAAGGACAGATCACAGATACGCAGTATTTT. Its protein is CASSLEGQITDTQYF. V usage is TRBV5-1 and J usage is TRBJ2-3; D perhaps matches TRBD1 (6 bases). The germline gives CDR1 SGHRS, CDR2 YFSETQ. The V end was cut by 0 bases, the J end by 2 bases, with 10 bases between. This CDR3 region has 15 residues.

The chain links TRBV7-9 to TRBJ1-1; D is unresolved. This CDR3 has 14 residues. V lost 5 bases to trimming and J lost 8 bases, with 18 bases between them. Germline V gives CDR1 SEHNR, CDR2 FQNEAQ (reference sequence). The CDR3 DNA reads TGTGCCAGCAGCCCACCAATTCAGGTGGGCGAAGCTTTCTTT. Protein: CASSPPIQVGEAFF.

The chain is built from TRBV6-6 and TRBJ2-2; TRBD1 agrees at 10 bases. Germline trimming cut 5 bases from V and 5 bases from J; bases unmatched to any gene: 5. The CDR3 runs to 15 residues. CDR1 MNHNY and CDR2 SVGAGI come from the germline V gene (reference sequence). The CDR3 reads CASSPDRGLTGELFF. The CDR3, as DNA: TGTGCCAGCAGTCCAGACAGGGGGCTGACCGGGGAGCTGTTTTTT.

The chain has TRBV5-1 and TRBJ1-2; 8 bases fit TRBD1. The germline gives CDR1 SGHRS, CDR2 YFSETQ. The CDR3 runs to 15 residues. The ends lost 3 bases at V and 4 bases at J; junction bases unmatched: 8. CDR3 residues: CASSSTGDQAYGYTF. The CDR3 nucleotides read TGCGCCAGCAGCTCGACAGGGGACCAGGCCTATGGCTACACCTTC.

This clone was counted a single time. The J gene is TRBJ2-5, the V gene TRBV7-6; 7 nucleotides match TRBD1. This CDR3 has 15 amino acids. Losses at the gene ends were 3 bases for V and 2 bases for J; bases not matched to a gene: 6. Per germline, CDR1 SGHVS and CDR2 FNYEAQ. CDR3 nucleotides: TGTGCCAGCAGCTTGGGCCAGGGGGTTCAAGAGACCCAGTACTTC. Protein product: CASSLGQGVQETQYF.

This sequence joins TRBV4-2 and TRBJ1-2; the D gene is possibly TRBD1 (6 bases). Germline V gives CDR1 LGHNA, CDR2 YNFKEQ. V was clipped by 4 bases and J by 1 base, with 10 bases between them. This CDR3 has 14 amino acids. CDR3 protein: CASSLGQSNYGYTF. DNA of the CDR3: TGTGCCAGCAGCCTCGGACAGAGTAACTATGGCTACACCTTC.

The rearrangement uses TRBV28 and TRBJ1-2, with 8 bases matching TRBD1. There are 13 residues in the CDR3. Losses at the gene ends were 3 bases for V and 11 bases for J; bases not matched to a gene: 8. Germline CDR1 reads MDHEN; CDR2 reads SYDVKM. In DNA, the CDR3 is TGTGCCAGCAGTTTCGGACAGGGTTTAAGGTACACCTTC. It yields the protein CASSFGQGLRYTF.

The chain couples TRBV19 to TRBJ2-1, with a tentative D call TRBD2 (6 bases). The CDR3 runs to 16 residues. The V end lost 3 bases, the J end lost 11 bases, and 23 bases lay between the germline ends. Per the germline V gene, CDR1 is LNHDA and CDR2 is SQIVND (reference sequence). The CDR3 spells CASSMGFRDSQRQQFF. CDR3 DNA: TGTGCCAGTAGTATGGGCTTCCGGGACTCCCAACGTCAGCAGTTCTTC. Together with reference TRBV19 and TRBJ2-1, the CDR3 gives the full variable domain: DGGITQSPKYLFRKEGQNVTLSCEQNLNHDAMYWYRQDPGQGLRLIYYSQIVNDFQKGDIAEGYSVSREKKESFPLTVTSAQKNPTAFYLCASSMGFRDSQRQQFFGPGTRLTVL.

The V and J genes are TRBV19 and TRBJ2-3; 9 bases match TRBD1. CDR1 is LNHDA, CDR2 SQIVND, per germline (reference sequence). The CDR3 has 15 residues. J lost 3 bases, V lost 2 bases, and 3 bases had no gene match. Here the CDR3 reads CASSIWDRATDTQYF. CDR3 sequence (DNA): TGTGCCAGTAGTATATGGGACAGGGCAACAGATACGCAGTATTTT.

The chain combines TRBV7-9 with TRBJ1-4, with 7 bases lining up with TRBD1. The ends lost 2 bases at V and 8 bases at J; junction bases unmatched: 11. This CDR3 has 16 residues. The germline V gene encodes CDR1 SEHNR and CDR2 FQNEAQ (reference sequence). DNA for the CDR3: TGTGCCAGCAGCTTATCCGGACAGGCCCTTCTGGAAAAACTGTTTTTT. It is translated as CASSLSGQALLEKLFF. Using reference TRBV7-9 and TRBJ1-4 for the parts outside the CDR3, the full variable domain is DTGVSQNPRHKITKRGQNVTFRCDPISEHNRLYWYRQTLGQGPEFLTYFQNEAQLEKSRLLSDRFSAERPKGSFSTLEIQRTEQGDSAMYLCASSLSGQALLEKLFFGSGTQLSVL.

The rearrangement uses TRBV9 and TRBJ2-3; weak D call: TRBD2 (5 bases). From germline, CDR1 is SGDLS and CDR2 YYNGEE. The V and J ends lost 0 bases and 6 bases respectively, with 14 bases between them. This CDR3 region has 15 residues. The CDR3 nucleotides read TGTGCCAGCAGCGTAGCGGGGTCCTGGGTGGATACGCAGTATTTT. Amino acids: CASSVAGSWVDTQYF.

This chain links TRBV12-3 or TRBV12-4 with TRBJ1-2, with TRBD1 identical over 8 bases. CDR3 length equals 12 residues. Germline trimming cut 3 bases from V and 8 bases from J; bases unmatched to any gene: 2. CDR3 bases: TGTGCCAGCAGTTTCGACAGGGGAGGCTACACCTTC. It translates to CASSFDRGGYTF.

The chain employs TRBV19 and TRBJ1-2, with TRBD1 identical over 7 bases. Germline CDR1 is LNHDA and CDR2 is SQIVND (reference sequence). This CDR3 region has 12 residues. With V trimmed by 7 bases and J by 5 bases, 4 bases remained unmatched. The CDR3 DNA sequence: TGTGCCAGTACTCCGGGACAGTATGGCTACACCTTC. This codes for CASTPGQYGYTF. The full variable domain, its missing parts supplied by reference TRBV19 and TRBJ1-2, is DGGITQSPKYLFRKEGQNVTLSCEQNLNHDAMYWYRQDPGQGLRLIYYSQIVNDFQKGDIAEGYSVSREKKESFPLTVTSAQKNPTAFYLCASTPGQYGYTFGSGTRLTVV.

The chain uses TRBV7-8 and TRBJ1-5; D ambiguous. The length of the CDR3 is 18 residues. Germline assignment: CDR1 SGHVS and CDR2 FQNEAQ. The V and J ends lost 4 bases and 0 bases respectively, with 19 bases between them. In DNA form, the CDR3 reads TGTGCCAGCAGCTGGCGGGCTTCAGAAGACCATAGCAATCAGCCCCAGCATTTT. Its protein product is CASSWRASEDHSNQPQHF.

The gene calls are TRBV6-5 and TRBJ1-1; D gene unclear. The CDR3 sequence is 14 residues long. V was clipped by 2 bases and J by 0 bases, with 7 bases between them. The germline V gene encodes CDR1 MNHEY and CDR2 SVGAGI. The CDR3 nucleotides are TGTGCCAGCAGTTACCAGGTTATGAACACTGAAGCTTTCTTT. Amino acid sequence: CASSYQVMNTEAFF.

V is TRBV12-2 and J is TRBJ2-1; TRBD1, the D gene given by the table, was not confirmed from the DNA. TRBV12-2 has pseudogene status. The CDR3 is 14 amino acids. The CDR3 DNA follows: TGTGCAAGTCGAGAAGTCCCAGGGGCCAATGAGCAGTTCTTC. This encodes CASREVPGANEQFF.

V is TRBV4-2 and J is TRBJ1-1, with 7 bases that match TRBD1. Per germline, CDR1 LGHNA and CDR2 YNFKEQ. The CDR3 totals 16 residues. With 0 bases clipped from V and 7 bases from J, the junction kept 11 bases outside the gene matches. CDR3 DNA sequence: TGTGCCAGCAGCCAAGATCTGATACAGGGGACCTTTGAAGCTTTCTTT. As protein: CASSQDLIQGTFEAFF.